This TCR beta chain was obtained from a study of persistence of HIV-infected CD4 T cells. Per germline, CDR1 SQVTM and CDR2 ANQGSEA. The J segment lost 3 bases and the V segment lost 6 bases, leaving 6 bases of the junction unmatched. The CDR3 length is 13 residues. Overlapping HIV-1 Gag 15-mer peptides at approximately 1 ug per peptide per mL were used. Responding CD4+ T cells were sorted by upregulation of both CD40 ligand and CD69. Before stimulation, PBMCs underwent CD8+ T cell depletion. For around 17 hours, CD8-depleted PBMCs received anti-CD28/CD49d costimulation, a CD40-blocking antibody and enfuvirtide. In regard to this clone: Its specificity is not known.

Study-level points and caveats: Proviral oligoclonality tracked with TCR oligoclonality within the same sorted cells. Antigen-responding cells were enriched for degenerate expanded CDR3beta sequences.

This was the immunoSEQ version 4 assay in survey mode. Clones were sequenced by immunoSEQ multiplex PCR, and TCRdb holds only the in-frame ones, with some missing. This table has 20,000 to 25,000 clones, around 67% appearing once. This sequence was found in an adult man with HIV who was CMV-seropositive. The source material was CD4+ T cells sorted from PBMCs after 18-hour stimulation, sampled from a patient who received antiretroviral therapy. V is TRBV29-1 and J is TRBJ2-7, with 9 positions matching TRBD1. The CDR3 protein is CSVAPGQGYEQYF. The CDR3 region has the DNA TGCAGCGTGGCCCCGGGACAGGGCTACGAGCAGTACTTC.